Listed below are T cell receptor beta chains from one sample, sequenced in a study of blood T cells in healthy people across ages. Each CDR3 protein is one row after TCRdb ran MiXCR on the 5' RACE reads. The sample gives roughly 830,000 distinct CDR3 sequences, 62% of which show up once; about a quarter is in the top ten. What was sequenced was blood. The receptors shown here come from a man aged 30 to 39 in good health. Each CDR3 is given with its conserved first and last residue. Clone sizes are given selectively: once, few, many, or a class where the clone is expanded.

size | J | V | CDR3
few | TRBJ2-3 | TRBV6-2/TRBV6-3 | CASSHRTSGGPFRTDTQYF
- | TRBJ2-7 | TRBV9 | CASSVDVAAYEQYF
few | TRBJ2-3 | TRBV27 | CASSRGDGLGQYF
- | TRBJ1-2 | TRBV6-5 | CATQTAFYGYTF
few | TRBJ2-4 | TRBV5-1 | CASSLDRTSGALAKNIQYF
- | TRBJ1-6 | TRBV9 | CASSVAQGPLHF
once | TRBJ2-3 | TRBV7-6 | CASSSATGTGGTDTQYF
- | TRBJ2-3 | TRBV7-2 | CASSLAARGGPDTQYF
once | TRBJ2-1 | TRBV6-5 | CASSPGDTSYEQFF
- | TRBJ2-7 | TRBV13 | CASRQVFSYEQYF
- | TRBJ1-1 | TRBV9 | CASSSTANTEAFF
- | TRBJ2-4 | TRBV5-1 | CASSLGRLNGNIQYF
- | TRBJ2-7 | TRBV6-6 | CASSTGQFYEQYF
- | TRBJ2-1 | TRBV5-1 | CVSSRTSGGAYEQFF
few | TRBJ2-5 | TRBV7-3 | CASSLRTGHQETQYF
- | TRBJ2-5 | TRBV29-1 | CSVDATGYQETQYF
- | TRBJ2-1 | TRBV10-3 | CAISGGTGDEQFF
- | TRBJ1-2 | TRBV9 | CASSMGQGANYGYTF
- | TRBJ2-7 | TRBV20-1 | CSARGTGTGEQYF
- | TRBJ2-4 | TRBV28 | CASSPKRSFKNIQYF
- | TRBJ1-6 | TRBV6-1 | CASSITGGQGYNSPLHF
- | TRBJ2-7 | TRBV20-1 | CSARDGLGPSYEQYF
few | TRBJ2-1 | TRBV15 | CATSRETLPGQFF
- | TRBJ2-1 | TRBV28 | CASQGPPFGRDRRNEQFF
- | TRBJ2-1 | TRBV25-1 | CASSEYGQQFF
- | TRBJ2-1 | TRBV12-3/TRBV12-4 | CASSPPGGRYNEQFF